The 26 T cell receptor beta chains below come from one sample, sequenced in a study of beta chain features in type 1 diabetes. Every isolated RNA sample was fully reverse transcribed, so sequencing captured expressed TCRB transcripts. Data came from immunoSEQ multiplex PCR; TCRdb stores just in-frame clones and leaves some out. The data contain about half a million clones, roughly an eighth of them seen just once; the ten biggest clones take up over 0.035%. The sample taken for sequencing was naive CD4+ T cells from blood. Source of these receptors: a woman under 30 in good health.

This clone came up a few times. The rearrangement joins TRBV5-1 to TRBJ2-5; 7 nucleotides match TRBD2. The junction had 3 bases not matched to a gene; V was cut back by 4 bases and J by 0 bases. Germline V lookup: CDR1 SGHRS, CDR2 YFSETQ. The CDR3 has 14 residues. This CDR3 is CASSPGGNQETQYF. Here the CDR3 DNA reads TGCGCCAGCAGCCCGGGGGGAAACCAAGAGACCCAGTACTTC. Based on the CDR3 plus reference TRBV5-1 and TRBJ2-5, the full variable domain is KAGVTQTPRYLIKTRGQQVTLSCSPISGHRSVSWYQQTPGQGLQFLFEYFSETQRNKGNFPGRFSGRQFSNSRSEMNVSTLELGDSALYLCASSPGGNQETQYFGPGTRLLVL.

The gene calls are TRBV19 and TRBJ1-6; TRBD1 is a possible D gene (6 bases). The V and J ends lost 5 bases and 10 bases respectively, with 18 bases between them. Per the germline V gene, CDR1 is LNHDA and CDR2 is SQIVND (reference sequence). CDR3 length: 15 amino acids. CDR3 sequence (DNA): TGTGCCAGTAGTGATCCCAGGGGTAGTCACTCACCCCTCCACTTT. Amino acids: CASSDPRGSHSPLHF.

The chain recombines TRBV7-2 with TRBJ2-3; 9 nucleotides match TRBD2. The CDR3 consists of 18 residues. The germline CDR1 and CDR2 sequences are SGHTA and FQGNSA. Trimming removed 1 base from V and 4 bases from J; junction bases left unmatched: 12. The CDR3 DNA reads TGTGCCAGCAGCTTAGGTTTCTTAGCGGGAGTCGGCGCAGATACGCAGTATTTT. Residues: CASSLGFLAGVGADTQYF. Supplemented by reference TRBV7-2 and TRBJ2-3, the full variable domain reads GAGVSQSPSNKVTEKGKDVELRCDPISGHTALYWYRQSLGQGLEFLIYFQGNSAPDKSGLPSDRFSAERTGGSVSTLTIQRTQQEDSAVYLCASSLGFLAGVGADTQYFGPGTRLTVL.

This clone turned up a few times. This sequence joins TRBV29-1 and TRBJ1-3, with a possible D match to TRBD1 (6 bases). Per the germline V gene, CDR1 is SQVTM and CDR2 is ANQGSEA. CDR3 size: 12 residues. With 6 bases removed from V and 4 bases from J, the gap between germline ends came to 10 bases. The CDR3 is CSVWTEGNTIYF. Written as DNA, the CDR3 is TGCAGCGTCTGGACAGAAGGAAACACCATATATTTT.

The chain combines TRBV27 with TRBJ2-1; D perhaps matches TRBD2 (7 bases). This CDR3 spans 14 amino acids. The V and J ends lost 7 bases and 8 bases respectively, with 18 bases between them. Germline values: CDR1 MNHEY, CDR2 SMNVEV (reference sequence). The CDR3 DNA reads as TGTGCCAGCACCATCAGAACGGGGGGCCATGAGCAGTTCTTC. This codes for CASTIRTGGHEQFF.

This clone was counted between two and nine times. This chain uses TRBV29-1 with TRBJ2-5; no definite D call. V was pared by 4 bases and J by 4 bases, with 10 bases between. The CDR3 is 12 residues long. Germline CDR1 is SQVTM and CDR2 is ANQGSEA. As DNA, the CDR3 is TGCAGCGTTGCCCTAAATACAGAGACCCAGTACTTC. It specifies CSVALNTETQYF.

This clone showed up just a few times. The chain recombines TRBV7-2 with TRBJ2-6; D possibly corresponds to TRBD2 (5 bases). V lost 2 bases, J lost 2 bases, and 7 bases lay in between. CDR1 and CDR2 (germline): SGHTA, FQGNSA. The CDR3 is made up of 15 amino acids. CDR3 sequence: CASSLLGAGANVLTF. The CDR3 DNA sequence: TGTGCCAGCAGCTTACTCGGGGCTGGGGCCAACGTCCTGACTTTC.

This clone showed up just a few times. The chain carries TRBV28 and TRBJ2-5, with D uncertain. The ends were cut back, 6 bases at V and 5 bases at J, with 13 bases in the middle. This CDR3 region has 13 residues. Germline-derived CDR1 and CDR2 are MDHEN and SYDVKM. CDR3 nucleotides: TGTGCCAGCAGCCCCGGCAGCTGGGAGACCCAGTACTTC. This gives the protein CASSPGSWETQYF.

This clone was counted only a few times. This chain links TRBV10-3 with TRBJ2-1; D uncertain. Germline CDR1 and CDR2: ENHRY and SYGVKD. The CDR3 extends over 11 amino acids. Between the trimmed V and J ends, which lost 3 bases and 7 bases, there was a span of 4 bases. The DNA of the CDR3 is TGTGCCATCAGTGAACTAAATGAGCAGTTCTTC. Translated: CAISELNEQFF.

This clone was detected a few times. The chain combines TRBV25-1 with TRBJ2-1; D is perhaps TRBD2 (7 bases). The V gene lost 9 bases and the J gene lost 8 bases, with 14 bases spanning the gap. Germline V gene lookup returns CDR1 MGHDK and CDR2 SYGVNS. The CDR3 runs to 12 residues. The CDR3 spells CASRGGAYEQFF. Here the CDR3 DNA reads TGTGCCAGTCGAGGGGGGGCTTATGAGCAGTTCTTC.

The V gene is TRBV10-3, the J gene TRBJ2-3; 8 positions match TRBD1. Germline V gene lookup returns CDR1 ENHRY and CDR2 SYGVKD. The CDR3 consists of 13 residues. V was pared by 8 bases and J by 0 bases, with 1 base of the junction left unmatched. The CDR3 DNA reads TGTGCCATCGGGACAGGTAGCACAGATACGCAGTATTTT. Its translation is CAIGTGSTDTQYF.

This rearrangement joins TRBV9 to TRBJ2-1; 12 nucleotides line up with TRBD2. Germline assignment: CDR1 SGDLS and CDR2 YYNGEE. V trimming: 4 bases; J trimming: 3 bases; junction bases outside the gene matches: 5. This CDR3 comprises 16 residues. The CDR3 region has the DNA TGTGCCAGCAGCCAAGGACTAGCGGGATTCTACAATGAGCAGTTCTTC. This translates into CASSQGLAGFYNEQFF.

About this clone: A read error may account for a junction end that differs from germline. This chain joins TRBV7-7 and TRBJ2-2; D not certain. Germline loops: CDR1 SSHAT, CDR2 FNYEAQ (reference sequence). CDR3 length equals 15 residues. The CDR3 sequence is CASSFGSSNTGELFF. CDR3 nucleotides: TGTGCTAGCAGCTTTGGTTCGTCGAACACCGGGGAGCTGTTTTTT.

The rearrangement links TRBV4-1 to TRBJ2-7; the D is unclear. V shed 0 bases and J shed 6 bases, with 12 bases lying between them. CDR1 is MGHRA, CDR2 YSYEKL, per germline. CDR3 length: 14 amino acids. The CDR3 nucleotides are TGCGCCAGCAGCCAAGATGTTCTTTTTGGCGAGCAGTACGTC. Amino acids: CASSQDVLFGEQYV.

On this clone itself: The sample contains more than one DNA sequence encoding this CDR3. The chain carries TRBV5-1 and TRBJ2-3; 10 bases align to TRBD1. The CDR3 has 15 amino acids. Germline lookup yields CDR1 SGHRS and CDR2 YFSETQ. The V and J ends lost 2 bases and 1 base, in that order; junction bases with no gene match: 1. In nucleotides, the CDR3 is TGCGCCAGCAGCTTTGGGACAGGGGGCACAGATACGCAGTATTTT. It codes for CASSFGTGGTDTQYF.

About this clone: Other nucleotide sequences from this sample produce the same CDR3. CDR3 loop: CASSPETDYGYTF. As DNA, the CDR3 is TGTGCCAGCTCACCAGAAACTGACTATGGCTACACCTTC. The chain combines TRBV18 with TRBJ1-2; no clear D. The CDR3 spans 13 residues. The germline V and J ends were trimmed by 2 bases and 3 bases, with 7 bases remaining between them. Germline V lookup: CDR1 KGHSH, CDR2 LQKENI.

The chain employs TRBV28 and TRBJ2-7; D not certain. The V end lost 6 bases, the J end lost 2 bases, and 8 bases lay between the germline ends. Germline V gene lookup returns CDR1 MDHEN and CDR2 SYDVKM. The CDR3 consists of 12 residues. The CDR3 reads CASSSPPYEQYV. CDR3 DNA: TGTGCCAGCAGCTCGCCACCCTACGAGCAGTACGTC.

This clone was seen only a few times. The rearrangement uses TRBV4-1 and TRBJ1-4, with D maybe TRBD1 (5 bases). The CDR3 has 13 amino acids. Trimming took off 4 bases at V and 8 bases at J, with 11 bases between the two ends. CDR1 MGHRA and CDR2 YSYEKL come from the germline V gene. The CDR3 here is CASSLTTGEKLFF. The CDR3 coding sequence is TGCGCCAGCAGCCTTACCACAGGAGAAAAACTGTTTTTT.

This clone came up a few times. Here the CDR3 reads CASSSPLGLMGTDTQYF. CDR3 nucleotide sequence: TGTGCCAGCAGCTCCCCCCTGGGACTCATGGGGACAGATACGCAGTATTTT. The genes are TRBV7-9 and TRBJ2-3, with D possibly being TRBD2 (6 bases). In germline, CDR1 is SEHNR, CDR2 FQNEAQ (reference sequence). The CDR3 extends over 17 amino acids. V lost 4 bases, J lost 3 bases, and 20 bases lay in between.

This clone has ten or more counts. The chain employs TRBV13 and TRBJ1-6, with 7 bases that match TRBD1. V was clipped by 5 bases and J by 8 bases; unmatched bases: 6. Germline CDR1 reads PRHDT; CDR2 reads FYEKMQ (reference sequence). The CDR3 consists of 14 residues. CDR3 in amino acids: CASSDRVRYSPLHF. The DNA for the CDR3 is TGTGCCAGCAGCGACAGGGTTCGGTATTCACCCCTCCACTTT. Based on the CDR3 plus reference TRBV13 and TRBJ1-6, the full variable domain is AAGVIQSPRHLIKEKRETATLKCYPIPRHDTVYWYQQGPGQDPQFLISFYEKMQSDKGSIPDRFSAQQFSDYHSELNMSSLELGDSALYFCASSDRVRYSPLHFGNGTRLTVT.

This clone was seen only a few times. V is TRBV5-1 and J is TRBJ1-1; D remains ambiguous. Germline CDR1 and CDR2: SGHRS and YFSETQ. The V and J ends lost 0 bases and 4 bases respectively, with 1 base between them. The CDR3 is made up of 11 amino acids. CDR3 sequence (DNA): TGCGCCAGCAGCTTGGGCACTGAAGCTTTCTTT. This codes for CASSLGTEAFF.

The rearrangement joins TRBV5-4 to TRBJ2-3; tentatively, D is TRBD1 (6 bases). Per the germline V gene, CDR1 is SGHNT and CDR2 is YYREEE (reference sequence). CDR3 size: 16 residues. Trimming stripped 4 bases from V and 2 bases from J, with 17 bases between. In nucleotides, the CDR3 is TGTGCCAGCAGCATGCCTCTCGGGACAAACACAGATACGCAGTATTTT. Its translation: CASSMPLGTNTDTQYF.

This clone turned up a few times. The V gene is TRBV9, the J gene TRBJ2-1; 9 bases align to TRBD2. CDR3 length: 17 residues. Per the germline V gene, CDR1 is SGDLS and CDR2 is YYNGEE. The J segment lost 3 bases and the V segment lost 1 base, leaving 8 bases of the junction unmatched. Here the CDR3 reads CASSVTSTSGNYNEQFF. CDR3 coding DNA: TGTGCCAGCAGCGTAACCTCGACTAGCGGAAACTACAATGAGCAGTTCTTC.

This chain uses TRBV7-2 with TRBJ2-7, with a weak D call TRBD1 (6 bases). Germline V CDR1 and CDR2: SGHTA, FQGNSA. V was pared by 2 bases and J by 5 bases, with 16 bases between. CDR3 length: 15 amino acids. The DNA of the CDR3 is TGTGCCAGCAGCTTATCCAAGGGGGATTGGGACGAGCAGTACTTC. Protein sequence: CASSLSKGDWDEQYF.

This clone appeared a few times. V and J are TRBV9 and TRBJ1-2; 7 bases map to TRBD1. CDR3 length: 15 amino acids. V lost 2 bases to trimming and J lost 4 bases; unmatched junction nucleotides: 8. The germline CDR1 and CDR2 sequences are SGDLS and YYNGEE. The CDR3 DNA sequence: TGTGCCAGCAGCGTGAGGGAGGGGGCCTCCTATGGCTACACCTTC. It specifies CASSVREGASYGYTF.

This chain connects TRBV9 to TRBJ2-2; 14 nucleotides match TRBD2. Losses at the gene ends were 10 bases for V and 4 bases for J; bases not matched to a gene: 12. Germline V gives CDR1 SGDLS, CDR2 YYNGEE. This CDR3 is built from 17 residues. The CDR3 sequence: CASTTSGRAYSTGELFF. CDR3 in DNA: TGTGCCTCTACGACTAGCGGGAGGGCTTATAGCACCGGGGAGCTGTTTTTT. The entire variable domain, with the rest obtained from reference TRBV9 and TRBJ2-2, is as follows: DSGVTQTPKHLITATGQRVTLRCSPRSGDLSVYWYQQSLDQGLQFLIQYYNGEERAKGNILERFSAQQFPDLHSELNLSSLELGDSALYFCASTTSGRAYSTGELFFGEGSRLTVL.